The present T cell receptor beta chain was sequenced within a study of cytomegalovirus exposure and HLA in healthy donors. The PCR was carried out with 60 Vbeta primers and 13 Jbeta primers. This table comes from immunoSEQ multiplex PCR, and its TCRdb copy is limited to in-frame clones, with some not included. This sample yields some 200,000 clones, of which 70% are seen a single time; around 3% belongs to the top ten. Trimming cost V 4 bases and J 6 bases; bases outside gene matches: 4. Germline values: CDR1 WNHNN, CDR2 SYGVQD (reference sequence). This CDR3 is 15 amino acids long. This sequence joins TRBV10-1 and TRBJ2-1; 12 positions match TRBD2. Sequenced: PBMCs. This sequence was found in a man in his forties in good health and CMV-seropositive. CDR3 amino acids: CASSVTSGGPNEQFF. For the CDR3, the DNA is TGCGCCAGCAGTGTTACTAGCGGGGGGCCCAATGAGCAGTTCTTC.